These T cell receptor beta chains were read from a single sample in a study of T cells in Graves' hyperthyroidism and ophthalmopathy. TCRdb fed the multiplex PCR reads into MiXCR, producing one record per CDR3 protein. The sample has 350,000 to 400,000 distinct CDR3 sequences; approximately 14% are singletons. Sequenced input: blood. Receptors were obtained from an older woman with Graves' hyperthyroidism. The CDR3 runs from the conserved cysteine through the conserved F or W. A D gene is named only where the DNA matches it firmly. Clone size is shown for a subset of rows, as once, few, many or a class of expanded clone.

len,abundance,d_gene,j_gene,v_gene,CDR3nt,CDR3aa
15,.,TRBD2,TRBJ2-1,TRBV10-3,TGTGCCATCAGAGGACTAGCGGGAGGTTACAATGAGCAGTTCTTC,CAIRGLAGGYNEQFF
15,many,TRBD1,TRBJ1-1,TRBV2,TGTGCCAGCAGTGGACAGGGTAACATGAACACTGAAGCTTTCTTT,CASSGQGNMNTEAFF
14,many,.,TRBJ2-2,TRBV7-2,TGTGCCAGCAGCTTAGGCAGGAACACCGGGGAGCTGTTTTTT,CASSLGRNTGELFF
16,.,TRBD2,TRBJ2-7,TRBV20-1,TGCAGTGCTAGAGATCACGGGACTACCCCGTACTACGAGCAGTACTTC,CSARDHGTTPYYEQYF
12,few,TRBD1,TRBJ2-1,TRBV18,TGTGCCAGCTCTCCGACAGGGGAGGAGCAGTTCTTC,CASSPTGEEQFF
14,medium-sized,TRBD2,TRBJ2-7,TRBV11-2,TGTGCCAGCAGCTTAGATCCCGGGACTAGCGAGCAGTACTTC,CASSLDPGTSEQYF
12,many,TRBD1,TRBJ2-7,TRBV11-2,TGTGCCAGCAGCCGGGACAGGGACGAGCAGTACTTC,CASSRDRDEQYF
14,many,.,TRBJ2-4,TRBV6-1,TGTGCCAGCAGTGCGGACACGCCGAGGGACATTCAGTACTTC,CASSADTPRDIQYF
14,.,.,TRBJ2-1,TRBV29-1,TGCAGCGCTACAGGCAGCGAGCGTTACAATGAGCAGTTCTTC,CSATGSERYNEQFF
18,many,TRBD2,TRBJ2-1,TRBV12-3/TRBV12-4,TGTGCCAGCAACGGACTAGCGGGAGGGCCAGGGTCCTACAATGAGCAGTTCTTC,CASNGLAGGPGSYNEQFF
16,many,.,TRBJ2-3,TRBV11-1,TGTGCCAGCAGCTTGGAAGGTTGGCGGGGCACAGATACGCAGTATTTT,CASSLEGWRGTDTQYF
14,many,TRBD1,TRBJ2-2,TRBV11-2,TGTGCCAGCAGCTCCGGGACAGACACCGGGGAGCTGTTTTTT,CASSSGTDTGELFF
16,.,.,TRBJ2-7,TRBV10-3,TGTGCCACCAGTGAGTCCGTCGCAGGGGACCGCTACGAGCAGTACTTC,CATSESVAGDRYEQYF
15,many,TRBD1,TRBJ2-5,TRBV12-3/TRBV12-4,TGTGCCAGCAGCGCCCTGACAGGGTGGCAAGAGACCCAGTACTTC,CASSALTGWQETQYF
15,.,.,TRBJ1-5,TRBV28,TGTGCCAGCAGTACCGGTTCAGAGGTCTTCAGCCCCCAGCATTTT,CASSTGSEVFSPQHF
15,many,TRBD1,TRBJ1-1,TRBV5-4,TGTGCCAGCAGCTTGTTCAGGGGGGCAAACACTGAAGCTTTCTTT,CASSLFRGANTEAFF
14,many,TRBD1,TRBJ1-2,TRBV7-9,TGTGCCAGCACCAAGACAGGGATGAACTATGGCTACACCTTC,CASTKTGMNYGYTF
15,few,.,TRBJ2-3,TRBV5-4,TGTGCCAGCAGCTTGGAGGCCTATGACACAGATACGCAGTATTTT,CASSLEAYDTDTQYF
14,many,.,TRBJ2-7,TRBV20-1,TGCAGTGCTAGAGACAACAGGATGCCCTACGAGCAGTACTTC,CSARDNRMPYEQYF
14,few,.,TRBJ2-5,TRBV5-1,TGCGCCAGCAGCTTTGGGCCGTCACAAGAGACCCAGTACTTC,CASSFGPSQETQYF
13,.,.,TRBJ2-2,TRBV9,TGTGCCAGCAGCGTAGTTGCGACCGGGGAGCTGTTTTTT,CASSVVATGELFF
16,few,TRBD2,TRBJ2-3,TRBV4-1,TGCGCCAGCAGCCCCGGACTAGCGAGTTACACAGATACGCAGTATTTT,CASSPGLASYTDTQYF
13,few,.,TRBJ2-1,TRBV19,TGTGCCAGTAGTACCGCTCGGGGCAATGAGCAGTTCTTC,CASSTARGNEQFF
12,many,.,TRBJ1-1,TRBV2,TGTGCCAGCAGTTTCAGCCTCACTGAAGCTTTCTTT,CASSFSLTEAFF
18,many,TRBD2,TRBJ2-7,TRBV11-3,TGTGCCAGCAGCTTAGGAGGCGTATTAGCGGGGTCATCCTACGAGCAGTACTTC,CASSLGGVLAGSSYEQYF
15,.,TRBD2,TRBJ2-4,TRBV6-1,TGCGCCAGCAGTGAGGGAAGCGGGAGAGGGAACATTCAGTACTTC,CASSEGSGRGNIQYF
14,many,TRBD1,TRBJ2-1,TRBV11-3,TGTGCCAGCAGCTTAGACCTCAGGGGGAATGAGCAGTTCTTC,CASSLDLRGNEQFF
15,many,TRBD2,TRBJ2-3,TRBV5-1,TGCGCCAGCAGCGGAATGAGCGGGAGATCAGATACGCAGTATTTT,CASSGMSGRSDTQYF
12,many,.,TRBJ2-2,TRBV2,TGTGCCAGCAGCGATCGGACCGGGGAGCTGTTTTTT,CASSDRTGELFF
13,many,.,TRBJ1-1,TRBV5-1,TGCGCCAGCAGCCTCGGGCCCGGGGCTGAAGCTTTCTTT,CASSLGPGAEAFF
14,many,TRBD1,TRBJ1-5,TRBV10-3,TGTGCCATCAGTAAAGACAGGGAGGCACAGCCCCAGCATTTT,CAISKDREAQPQHF
9,.,.,TRBJ1-1,TRBV29-1,TGCAGCGTTGGGGATGAAGCTTTCTTT,CSVGDEAFF
13,many,.,TRBJ1-2,TRBV28,TGTGCCAGCAGACCTAGGGGAGTTACCGGCTACACCTTC,CASRPRGVTGYTF
17,many,TRBD2,TRBJ2-1,TRBV7-8,TGTGCCAGCAGCCCGAGGACTAGCGGGAGTGGTTACAATGAGCAGTTCTTC,CASSPRTSGSGYNEQFF
18,.,TRBD2,TRBJ2-7,TRBV20-1,TGCAGTGCTAGGGAGGGACTAGCGGGAGGGCCGAGCTCCTACGAGCAGTACTTC,CSAREGLAGGPSSYEQYF
15,.,.,TRBJ2-1,TRBV9,TGTGCCAGCAGCCGGGGATCGGACACCTACAATGAGCAGTTCTTC,CASSRGSDTYNEQFF
12,many,.,TRBJ2-7,TRBV20-1,TGCAGTGCTAGAGGGACAAACTACGAGCAGTACTTC,CSARGTNYEQYF
9,few,.,TRBJ2-7,TRBV7-7,TGTGCTAGCAAAGGCGAGCAGTACTTC,CASKGEQYF
18,many,.,TRBJ2-3,TRBV12-3/TRBV12-4,TGTGCCAGCAGTCTCGTTCTTTTAGGGCCTCGAATCACAGATACGCAGTATTTT,CASSLVLLGPRITDTQYF
15,many,.,TRBJ2-3,TRBV6-6,TGTGCCAGCAGTTACCGGGCGGGACGCACAGATACGCAGTATTTT,CASSYRAGRTDTQYF
15,.,.,TRBJ1-2,TRBV4-2,TGTGCCAGCAGCCAAGGGCAGGGGCTCGGCTATGGCTACACCTTC,CASSQGQGLGYGYTF
12,.,TRBD2,TRBJ2-1,TRBV11-2,TGTGCCAGCAGCTCCGGGACTAGCGAGCAGTTCTTC,CASSSGTSEQFF
14,few,.,TRBJ2-5,TRBV5-1,TGCGCCAGCAGCCTCCAGTCGCGTCGCGAGACCCAGTACTTC,CASSLQSRRETQYF
15,.,.,TRBJ1-6,TRBV20-1,TGCAGTGCTAGAGGAGGGGTGTACGATAATTCACCCCTCCACTTT,CSARGGVYDNSPLHF
15,once,TRBD2,TRBJ2-7,TRBV25-1,TGTGCCAGCAGCCGAGGACTAGCGGATACCTACGAGCAGTACTTC,CASSRGLADTYEQYF
15,many,.,TRBJ2-3,TRBV12-3/TRBV12-4,TGTGCCAGCAGTTCCCCGGGGGTCGGTGCAGATACGCAGTATTTT,CASSSPGVGADTQYF
14,many,TRBD1,TRBJ2-5,TRBV10-3,TGTGCCATCAGTGGGACAGGGGACCAAGAGACCCAGTACTTC,CAISGTGDQETQYF
13,.,TRBD1,TRBJ1-2,TRBV7-8,TGTGCCAGCAGCTTAAACAGGGGCTATGGCTACACCTTC,CASSLNRGYGYTF